This T cell receptor beta chain was documented in a study of blood T cell repertoires in COVID-19. Study details: The origin of the acute and convalescent COVID-19 samples was the United States, Italy and Spain. PBMCs, B-cell-depleted T cells, or T cells were the source of the cDNA or gDNA that made up the material.

Produced via immunoSEQ multiplex PCR; TCRdb's table is partial and in-frame only. The sample carries hundreds of thousands of clones, around 88% recorded once. This CDR3 region has 14 residues. Participants, roughly 18 to 100 years old, spanned 24 US areas. This chain joins TRBV21-1 and TRBJ2-3; no DNA check was done on the table's D call, TRBD2. TRBV21-1 is given as a pseudogene. Specimen: PBMCs or T cells enriched from blood (not recorded which). This sequence was found in a middle-aged woman who had recovered from COVID-19. The CDR3 DNA reads as TGTGCCAGCAGGCAAGGCGGAACCACAGATACGCAGTATTTT. This translates into CASRQGGTTDTQYF.